This record looks at one TCR beta chain sequence and its context. Its cognate antigen is unknown. This CDR3 contains 13 residues. The V end lost 3 bases, the J end lost 2 bases, and 5 bases lay between the germline ends. After constant-region reverse-primer amplification, full-length variable regions underwent semi-nested PCR with Nested Universal Primer A. TCRdb fed the 5' RACE reads into MiXCR, producing one record per CDR3 protein. The sample yields approximately 5,800 distinct CDR3 sequences, roughly 32% seen once. The memory fraction was CD4+CD45RO+CD25- cells. Study results and limitations: Tumor memory CD4+ T cell TCR gene usage was found to cluster with blood and lymph node memory CD4+ cells and with lymph node naive CD4+ cells. Whole repertoires were not studied in the larger cohort, only one V-J beta rearrangement.

The clonotype originates from a female donor with breast cancer. This chain links TRBV12-3 or TRBV12-4 with TRBJ1-5; D perhaps matches TRBD1 (5 bases). Material: memory CD4+ T cells sorted from a lymph node. Subset described: memory CD4+ T cells, CD4+CD45RO+CD25-. This chain's CDR3 is CASSLTGNQPQHF. The CDR3 DNA sequence: TGTGCCAGCAGTTTGACAGGCAATCAGCCCCAGCATTTT.